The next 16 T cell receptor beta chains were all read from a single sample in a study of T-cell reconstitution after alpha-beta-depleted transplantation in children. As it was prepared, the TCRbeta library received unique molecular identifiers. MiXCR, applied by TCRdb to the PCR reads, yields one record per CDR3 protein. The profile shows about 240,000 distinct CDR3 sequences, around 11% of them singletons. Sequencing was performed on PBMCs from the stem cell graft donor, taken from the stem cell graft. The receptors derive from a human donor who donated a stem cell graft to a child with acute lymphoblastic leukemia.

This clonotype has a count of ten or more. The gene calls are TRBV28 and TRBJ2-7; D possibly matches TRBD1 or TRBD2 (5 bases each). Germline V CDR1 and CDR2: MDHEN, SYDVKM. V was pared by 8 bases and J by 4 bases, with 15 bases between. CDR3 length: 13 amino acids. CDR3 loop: CASGTPESYEQYF. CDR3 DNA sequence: TGTGCCAGCGGGACGCCCGAGTCTTACGAGCAGTACTTC.

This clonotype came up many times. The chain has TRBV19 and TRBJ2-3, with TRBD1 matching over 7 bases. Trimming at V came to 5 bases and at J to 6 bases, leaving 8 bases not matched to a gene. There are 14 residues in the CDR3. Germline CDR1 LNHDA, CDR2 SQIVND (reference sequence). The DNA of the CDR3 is TGTGCCAGTAGTTTTCGACAGGGAGTGGATACGCAGTATTTT. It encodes CASSFRQGVDTQYF.

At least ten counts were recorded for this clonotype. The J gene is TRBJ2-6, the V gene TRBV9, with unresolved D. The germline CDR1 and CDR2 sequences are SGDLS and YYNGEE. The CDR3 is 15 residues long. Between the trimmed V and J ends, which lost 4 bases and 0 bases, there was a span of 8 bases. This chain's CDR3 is CASSIHSSGANVLTF. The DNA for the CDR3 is TGTGCCAGCAGCATCCATAGCTCTGGGGCCAACGTCCTGACTTTC.

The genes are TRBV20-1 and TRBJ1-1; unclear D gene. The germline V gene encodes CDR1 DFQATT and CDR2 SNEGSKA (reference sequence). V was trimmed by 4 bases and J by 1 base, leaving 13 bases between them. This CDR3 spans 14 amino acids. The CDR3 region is CSANDPIKNTEAFF. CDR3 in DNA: TGCAGTGCTAACGATCCTATTAAGAACACTGAAGCTTTCTTT.

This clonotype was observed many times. Here the CDR3 reads CASSQEASVGPQHF. The CDR3 coding sequence is TGTGCCAGCAGCCAAGAGGCGTCTGTGGGGCCCCAGCATTTT. This rearrangement joins TRBV4-2 to TRBJ1-5, with D hard to call. Germline V gene data show CDR1 as LGHNA and CDR2 as YNFKEQ. Deletions cut 0 bases from V and 9 bases from J, with 12 bases between. The CDR3 spans 14 residues.

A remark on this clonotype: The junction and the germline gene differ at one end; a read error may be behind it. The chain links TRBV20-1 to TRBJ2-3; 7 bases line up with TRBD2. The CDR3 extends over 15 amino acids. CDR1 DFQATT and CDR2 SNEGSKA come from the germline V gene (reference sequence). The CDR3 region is CGAEPPGLPGDTQYF. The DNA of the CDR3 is TGCGGTGCCGAGCCCCCGGGACTACCTGGAGATACGCAGTATTTT.

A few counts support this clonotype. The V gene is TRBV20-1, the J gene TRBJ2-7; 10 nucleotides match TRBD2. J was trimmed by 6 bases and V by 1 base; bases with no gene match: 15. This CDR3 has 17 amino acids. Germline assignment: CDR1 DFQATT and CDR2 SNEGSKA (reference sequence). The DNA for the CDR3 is TGCAGTGCTAGAGGCTCTAGCGGGAGTAGAGCTGGAGGCGAGCAGTACTTC. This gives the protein CSARGSSGSRAGGEQYF.

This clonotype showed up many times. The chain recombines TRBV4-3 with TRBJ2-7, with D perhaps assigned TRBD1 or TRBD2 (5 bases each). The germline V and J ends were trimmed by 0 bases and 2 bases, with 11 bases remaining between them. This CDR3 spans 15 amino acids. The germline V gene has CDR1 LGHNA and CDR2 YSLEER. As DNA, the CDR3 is TGCGCCAGCAGCCAAGATCCGGGACGGACCTACGAGCAGTACTTC. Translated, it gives CASSQDPGRTYEQYF.

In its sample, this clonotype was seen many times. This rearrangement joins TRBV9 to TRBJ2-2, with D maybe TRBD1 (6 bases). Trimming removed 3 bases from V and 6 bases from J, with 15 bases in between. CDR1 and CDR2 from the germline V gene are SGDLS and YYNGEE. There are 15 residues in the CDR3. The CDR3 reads CASSGHRVSAGELFF. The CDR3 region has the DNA TGTGCCAGCAGCGGGCACAGGGTTTCAGCCGGGGAGCTGTTTTTT.

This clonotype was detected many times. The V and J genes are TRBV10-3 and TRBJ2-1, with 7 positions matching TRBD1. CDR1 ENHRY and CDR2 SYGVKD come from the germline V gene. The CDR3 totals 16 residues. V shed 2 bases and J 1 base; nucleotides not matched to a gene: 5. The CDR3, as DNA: TGTGCCATCAGTGAGGACCGGGACAGTTCCTACAATGAGCAGTTCTTC. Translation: CAISEDRDSSYNEQFF.

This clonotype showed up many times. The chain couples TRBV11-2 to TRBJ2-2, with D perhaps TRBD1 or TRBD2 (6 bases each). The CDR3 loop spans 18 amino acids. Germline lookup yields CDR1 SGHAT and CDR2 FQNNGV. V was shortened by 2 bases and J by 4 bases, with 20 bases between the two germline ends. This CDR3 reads CASSLPLGGRAVTGELFF. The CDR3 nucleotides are TGTGCCAGCAGCTTACCCCTGGGGGGCAGGGCGGTCACCGGGGAGCTGTTTTTT. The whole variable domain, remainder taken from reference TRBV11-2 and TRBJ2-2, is EAGVAQSPRYKIIEKRQSVAFWCNPISGHATLYWYQQILGQGPKLLIQFQNNGVVDDSQLPKDRFSAERLKGVDSTLKIQPAKLEDSAVYLCASSLPLGGRAVTGELFFGEGSRLTVL.

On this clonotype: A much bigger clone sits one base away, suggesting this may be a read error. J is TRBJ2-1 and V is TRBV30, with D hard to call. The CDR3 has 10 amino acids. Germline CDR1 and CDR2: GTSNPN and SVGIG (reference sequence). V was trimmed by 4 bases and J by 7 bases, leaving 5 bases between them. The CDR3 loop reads CAWTGNEQFF. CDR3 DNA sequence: TGTGCCTGGACTGGGAATGAGCAGTTCTTC.

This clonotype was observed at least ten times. CDR3 DNA sequence: TGTGCCAGCAGTTCCTTTCGGGTTTCCTCCTACAATGAGCAGTTCTTC. Translating gives CASSSFRVSSYNEQFF. V gene TRBV6-2 or TRBV6-3 combines with J gene TRBJ2-1, with D unresolved. Trimming stripped 4 bases from V and 0 bases from J, with 13 bases between. This CDR3 spans 16 amino acids. CDR1 and CDR2 from the germline V gene are MNHEY and SVGEGT.

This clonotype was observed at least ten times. The CDR3 is CASSAGGLSPQQYF. In DNA, the CDR3 is TGTGCCAGCAGCGCCGGGGGACTTTCCCCCCAGCAGTACTTC. The chain employs TRBV9 and TRBJ2-7; a weak D match, TRBD2 (6 bases). CDR1 is SGDLS, CDR2 YYNGEE, per germline. CDR3 length: 14 residues. Trimming removed 3 bases at V and 8 bases at J, with 18 bases between.

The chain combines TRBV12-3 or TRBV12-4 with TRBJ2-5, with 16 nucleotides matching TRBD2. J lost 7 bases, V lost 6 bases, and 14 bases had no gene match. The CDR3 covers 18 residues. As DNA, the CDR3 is TGTGCCAGCAGCCCCCCCCCGGGACTAGCGGGAGGGCCCAGGACCCAGTACTTC. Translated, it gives CASSPPPGLAGGPRTQYF.

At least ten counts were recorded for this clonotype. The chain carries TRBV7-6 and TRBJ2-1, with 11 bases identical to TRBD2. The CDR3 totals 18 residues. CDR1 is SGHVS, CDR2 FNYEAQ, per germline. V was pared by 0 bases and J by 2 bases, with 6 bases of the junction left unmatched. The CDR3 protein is CASSLAVAGGAAYNEQFF. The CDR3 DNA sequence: TGTGCCAGCAGCTTAGCGGTAGCGGGAGGGGCTGCCTACAATGAGCAGTTCTTC.